This TCR beta chain is drawn from a study of human T cells and chemical hapten exposure. In the study overall: Sensitization applied 2% DPC to approximately 2 cm by approximately 2 cm of upper inner arm skin.

This clonotype was observed a few times. No antigen is known for it. Time point noted: pre-sensitization, week 0. Treatment in this sample: therapeutic diphenylcyclopropenone sensitization with weekly scalp DPC. Sample donors consisted of patients with alopecia, aged 18 to 70 years, who were suitable for DPC. Whole-study findings and limits: Counts of expanded TCRs (at PT1) showed a positive correlation with patch test score.

Per germline, CDR1 ENHRY and CDR2 SYGVKD. This CDR3 has 16 amino acids. The V end was cut by 4 bases, the J end by 1 base, with 16 bases between. TCRdb ran MiXCR on the RACE reads and lists one entry per CDR3 protein. The sample includes about 250,000 distinct CDR3 sequences, around 7.3% of them seen just once. This clonotype was obtained from a man aged 18 to 30 with alopecia areata. Some clones in this sample may be carry-over from other donors' samples. The J gene is TRBJ1-1, the V gene TRBV10-3, with TRBD1 as a possible D gene (6 bases). The starting material was whole blood, obtained in connection with sensitization to the hapten diphenylcyclopropenone (DPC). The CDR3 nucleotides read TGTGCCATCAGTGGGGGATCCAGGGGTAAGAACACTGAAGCTTTCTTT. Amino acids: CAISGGSRGKNTEAFF.